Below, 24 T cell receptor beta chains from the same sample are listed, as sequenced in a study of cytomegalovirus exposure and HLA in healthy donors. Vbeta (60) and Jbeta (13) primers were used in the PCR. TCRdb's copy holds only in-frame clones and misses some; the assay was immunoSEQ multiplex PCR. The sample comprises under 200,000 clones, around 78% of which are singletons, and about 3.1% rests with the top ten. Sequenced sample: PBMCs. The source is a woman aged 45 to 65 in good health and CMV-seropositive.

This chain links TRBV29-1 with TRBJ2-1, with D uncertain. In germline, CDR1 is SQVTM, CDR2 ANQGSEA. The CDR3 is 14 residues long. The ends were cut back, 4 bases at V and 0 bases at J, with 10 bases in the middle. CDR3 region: CSVVSATSYNEQFF. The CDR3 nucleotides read TGCAGCGTTGTCAGCGCTACCTCCTACAATGAGCAGTTCTTC.

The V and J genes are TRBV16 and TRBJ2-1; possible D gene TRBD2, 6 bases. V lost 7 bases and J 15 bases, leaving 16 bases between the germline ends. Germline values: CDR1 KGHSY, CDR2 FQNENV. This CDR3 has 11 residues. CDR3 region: CASTTGGPPFF. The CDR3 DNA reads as TGTGCCAGCACCACTGGAGGGCCTCCGTTCTTC.

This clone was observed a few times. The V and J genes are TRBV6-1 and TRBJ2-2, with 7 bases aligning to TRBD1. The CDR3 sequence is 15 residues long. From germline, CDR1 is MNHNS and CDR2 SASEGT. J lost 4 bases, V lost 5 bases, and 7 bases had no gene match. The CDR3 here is CASSPGTEGTGELFF. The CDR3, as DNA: TGTGCCAGCAGTCCTGGGACAGAAGGCACCGGGGAGCTGTTTTTT.

The CDR3 loop is CASSQDPKAGAHTGELFF. CDR3 DNA sequence: TGCGCCAGCAGCCAAGATCCCAAGGCGGGGGCCCACACCGGGGAGCTGTTTTTT. This sequence joins TRBV4-1 and TRBJ2-2; TRBD2 might be the D (7 bases). Germline values: CDR1 MGHRA, CDR2 YSYEKL. The length of the CDR3 is 18 residues. With 0 bases removed from V and 3 bases from J, the gap between germline ends came to 17 bases.

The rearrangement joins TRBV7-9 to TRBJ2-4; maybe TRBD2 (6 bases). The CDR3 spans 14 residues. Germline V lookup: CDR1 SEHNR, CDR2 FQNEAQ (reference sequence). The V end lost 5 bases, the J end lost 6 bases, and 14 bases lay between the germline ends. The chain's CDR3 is CASSLGGTGNIQYF. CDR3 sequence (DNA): TGTGCCAGCAGCCTGGGGGGAACGGGAAACATTCAGTACTTC.

The CDR3 sequence is CASSPRQGSNTEAFF. DNA of the CDR3: TGTGCCAGCAGCCCCCGACAGGGCTCGAACACTGAAGCTTTCTTT. This chain uses TRBV6-6 with TRBJ1-1, with TRBD1 identical over 7 bases. J was trimmed by 1 base and V by 6 bases; bases with no gene match: 8. Germline V lookup: CDR1 MNHNY, CDR2 SVGAGI (reference sequence). The CDR3 totals 15 residues.

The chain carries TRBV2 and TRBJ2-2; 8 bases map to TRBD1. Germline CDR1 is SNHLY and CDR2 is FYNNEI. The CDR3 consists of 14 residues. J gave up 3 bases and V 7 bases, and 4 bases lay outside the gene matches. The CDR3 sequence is CASIRTGYTGELFF. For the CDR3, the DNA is TGTGCCAGCATTAGGACAGGGTACACCGGGGAGCTGTTTTTT.

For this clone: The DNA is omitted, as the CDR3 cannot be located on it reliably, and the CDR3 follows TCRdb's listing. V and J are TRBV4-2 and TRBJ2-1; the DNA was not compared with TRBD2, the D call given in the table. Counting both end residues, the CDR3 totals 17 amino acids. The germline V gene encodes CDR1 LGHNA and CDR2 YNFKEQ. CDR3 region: CASSQDGTVASGSRKFF.

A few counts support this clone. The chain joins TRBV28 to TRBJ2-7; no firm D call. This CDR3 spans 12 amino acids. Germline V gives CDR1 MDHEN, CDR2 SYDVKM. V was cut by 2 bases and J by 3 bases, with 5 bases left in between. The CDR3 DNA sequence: TGTGCCAGCAGTTTAAAGCGCTACGAGCAGTACTTC. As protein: CASSLKRYEQYF.

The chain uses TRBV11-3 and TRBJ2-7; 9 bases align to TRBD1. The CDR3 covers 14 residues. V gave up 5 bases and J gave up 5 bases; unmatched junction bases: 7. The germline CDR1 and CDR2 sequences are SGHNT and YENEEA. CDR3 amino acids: CASSTRQGGHEQYF. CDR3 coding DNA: TGTGCCAGCAGCACCCGACAGGGGGGCCACGAGCAGTACTTC. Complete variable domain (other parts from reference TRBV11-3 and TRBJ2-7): EAGVVQSPRYKIIEKKQPVAFWCNPISGHNTLYWYLQNLGQGPELLIRYENEEAVDDSQLPKDRFSAERLKGVDSTLKIQPAELGDSAVYLCASSTRQGGHEQYFGPGTRLTVT.

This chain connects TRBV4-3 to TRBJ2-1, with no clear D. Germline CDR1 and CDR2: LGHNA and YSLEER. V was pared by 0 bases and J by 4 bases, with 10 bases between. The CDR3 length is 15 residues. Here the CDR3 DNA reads TGCGCCAGCAGCCAAGATCGTACAGTTTACAATGAGCAGTTCTTC. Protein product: CASSQDRTVYNEQFF.

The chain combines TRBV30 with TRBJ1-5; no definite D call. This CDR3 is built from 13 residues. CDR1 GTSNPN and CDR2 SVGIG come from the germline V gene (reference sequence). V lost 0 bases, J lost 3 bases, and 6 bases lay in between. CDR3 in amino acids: CAWSVRDNQPQHF. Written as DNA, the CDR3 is TGTGCCTGGAGTGTACGGGACAATCAGCCCCAGCATTTT.

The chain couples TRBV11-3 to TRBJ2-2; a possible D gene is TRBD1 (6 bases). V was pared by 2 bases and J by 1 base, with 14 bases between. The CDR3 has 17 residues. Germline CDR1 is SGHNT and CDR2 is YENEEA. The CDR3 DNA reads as TGTGCCAGCAGCTTATCTCTTGGGACAAGGAACACCGGGGAGCTGTTTTTT. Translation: CASSLSLGTRNTGELFF.

The chain's CDR3 is CASSPRMNTEAFF. The DNA of the CDR3 is TGTGCCAGCAGCCCCAGGATGAACACTGAAGCTTTCTTT. This chain joins TRBV7-2 and TRBJ1-1; D unresolved. V shed 5 bases and J shed 0 bases, with 7 bases lying between them. The CDR3 totals 13 residues. Germline V gene data show CDR1 as SGHTA and CDR2 as FQGNSA.

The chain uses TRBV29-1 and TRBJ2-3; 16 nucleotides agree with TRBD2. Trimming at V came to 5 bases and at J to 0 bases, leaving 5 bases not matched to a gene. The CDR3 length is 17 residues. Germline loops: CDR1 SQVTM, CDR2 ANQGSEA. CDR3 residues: CSVKVGLAGGSTDTQYF. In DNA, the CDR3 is TGCAGCGTTAAGGTGGGACTAGCGGGGGGGAGCACAGATACGCAGTATTTT.

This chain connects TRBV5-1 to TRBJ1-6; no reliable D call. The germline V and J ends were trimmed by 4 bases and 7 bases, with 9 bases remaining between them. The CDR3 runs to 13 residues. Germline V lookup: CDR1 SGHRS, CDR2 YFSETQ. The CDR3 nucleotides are TGCGCCAGCAGCGTCGATCTAAATTCACCCCTCCACTTT. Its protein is CASSVDLNSPLHF.

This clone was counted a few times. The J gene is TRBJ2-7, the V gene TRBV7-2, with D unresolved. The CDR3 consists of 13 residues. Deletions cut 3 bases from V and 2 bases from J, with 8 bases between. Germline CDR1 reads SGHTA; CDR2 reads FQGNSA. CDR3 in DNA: TGTGCCAGCAGCTTCGCGCCTACCTACGAGCAGTACTTC. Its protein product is CASSFAPTYEQYF.

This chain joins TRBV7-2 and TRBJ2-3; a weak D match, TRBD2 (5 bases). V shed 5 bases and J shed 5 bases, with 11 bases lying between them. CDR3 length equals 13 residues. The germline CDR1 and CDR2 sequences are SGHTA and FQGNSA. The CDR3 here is CASSLRRGDTQYF. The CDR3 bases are TGTGCCAGCAGCCTCCGACGGGGAGATACGCAGTATTTT.

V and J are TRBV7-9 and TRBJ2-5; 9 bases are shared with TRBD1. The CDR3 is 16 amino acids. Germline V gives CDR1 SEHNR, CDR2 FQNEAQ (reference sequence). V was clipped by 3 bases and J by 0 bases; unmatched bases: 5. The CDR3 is CASSFVRTGDQETQYF. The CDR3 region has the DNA TGTGCCAGCAGCTTTGTACGGACAGGGGACCAAGAGACCCAGTACTTC.

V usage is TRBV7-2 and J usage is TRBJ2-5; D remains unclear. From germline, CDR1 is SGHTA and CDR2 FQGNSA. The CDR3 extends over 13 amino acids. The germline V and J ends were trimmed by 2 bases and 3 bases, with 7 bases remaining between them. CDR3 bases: TGTGCCAGCAGCTTAAGGAGAGAAGAGACCCAGTACTTC. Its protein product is CASSLRREETQYF.

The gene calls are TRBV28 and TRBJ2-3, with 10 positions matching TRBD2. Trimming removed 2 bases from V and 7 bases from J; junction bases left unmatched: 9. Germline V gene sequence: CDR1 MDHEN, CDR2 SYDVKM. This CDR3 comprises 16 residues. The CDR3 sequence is CASSLVSASGRNTQYF. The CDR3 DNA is TGTGCCAGCAGTTTAGTCTCGGCTAGCGGGAGAAATACGCAGTATTTT.

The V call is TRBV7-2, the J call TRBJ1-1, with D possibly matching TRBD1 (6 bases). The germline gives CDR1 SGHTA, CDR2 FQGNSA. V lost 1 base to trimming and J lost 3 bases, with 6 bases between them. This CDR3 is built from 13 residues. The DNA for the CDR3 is TGTGCCAGCAGCTTAGAGGGGGACACTGAAGCTTTCTTT. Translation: CASSLEGDTEAFF.

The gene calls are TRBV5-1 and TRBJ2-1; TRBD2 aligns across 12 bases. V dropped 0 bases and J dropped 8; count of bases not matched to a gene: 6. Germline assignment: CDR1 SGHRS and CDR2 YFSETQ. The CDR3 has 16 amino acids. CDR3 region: CASSLELAGGADEQFF. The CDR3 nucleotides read TGCGCCAGCAGCTTGGAACTAGCGGGAGGAGCGGATGAGCAGTTCTTC.

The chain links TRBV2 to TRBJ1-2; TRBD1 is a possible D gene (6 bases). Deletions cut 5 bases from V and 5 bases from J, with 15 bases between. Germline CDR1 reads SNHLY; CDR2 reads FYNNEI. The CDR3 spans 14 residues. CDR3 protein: CASSQEEGGYGYTF. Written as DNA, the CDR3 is TGTGCCAGCAGTCAAGAGGAGGGGGGGTATGGCTACACCTTC.